This TCR beta chain was sequenced during a study of cytomegalovirus exposure and HLA in healthy donors. General study points: The study recorded fewer than 200 TCR beta chains that were cytomegalovirus-associated.

The CDR3 length is 12 residues. With 4 bases removed from V and 2 bases from J, the gap between germline ends came to 7 bases. Looked up from germline, CDR1 is GTSNPN and CDR2 is SVGIG (reference sequence). In the PCR, 60 Vbeta and 13 Jbeta primers were used. Assay used: immunoSEQ multiplex PCR; TCRdb lists only in-frame clones, some missing. The sample comprises more than 95,000 clones, approximately 17% of which are singletons, and about 3% rests with the top ten. Samples came from healthy bone marrow donors. This clone was observed a few times. Its antigen remains unknown. Sequencing was performed on PBMCs. The receptor's source is a female donor in good health and CMV-seropositive. The V call is TRBV30, the J call TRBJ2-3, with D perhaps TRBD1 (6 bases). DNA for the CDR3: TGTGCCTGGACAGGGGACACAGATACGCAGTATTTT. Translated: CAWTGDTDTQYF.